The clone carrying this TCR beta chain was found a few times. Antigen: not known. The data derive from a study of cytomegalovirus exposure and HLA in healthy donors. General observations from the study: Analyzed later, association rates of TCRs varied across HLA loci, with DRB1 most and HLA-C fewest.

Per germline, CDR1 ENHRY and CDR2 SYGVKD. V lost 3 bases and J lost 6, with 12 bases in between. This CDR3 has 14 amino acids. The PCR ran on 60 Vbeta and 13 Jbeta primers. TCRdb keeps only in-frame clones here, not all; method: immunoSEQ multiplex PCR. This repertoire shows 90,000 to 100,000 clones, around three fifths found once; its top ten account for over 5%. The sequencing sample was made of PBMCs. The chain combines TRBV10-3 with TRBJ2-1; TRBD2 might be the D (6 bases). The TCR was taken from a boy aged 10-17 years in good health and CMV-seropositive. This CDR3 reads CAISDPTSSNEQFF. CDR3 nucleotides: TGTGCCATCAGTGACCCAACTAGCTCCAATGAGCAGTTCTTC.